The 16 T cell receptor beta chains below all came from one sample that was sequenced in a study of T-cell memory formation after mild COVID-19. Using its own MiXCR run on the 5' RACE reads, TCRdb lists one record per CDR3 protein. This table has about 140,000 distinct CDR3 sequences, about 14% appearing once. Specimen: PBMCs or a T cell subset sorted from them (not recorded which). The receptors stem from an adult woman who had mild COVID-19 (a few samples of this study predate the infection). Cell type and time point are not known.

Ten or more counts support this clonotype. The chain combines TRBV4-1 with TRBJ2-3; D could derive from TRBD1 or TRBD2 (5 bases each). Germline V lookup: CDR1 MGHRA, CDR2 YSYEKL. V lost 6 bases and J lost 0, with 16 bases in between. The CDR3 runs to 16 residues. CDR3 amino acids: CASSHRGETSTDTQYF. DNA for the CDR3: TGCGCCAGCAGTCATCGAGGGGAAACTAGCACAGATACGCAGTATTTT.

The V gene is TRBV14, the J gene TRBJ2-7; D may correspond to TRBD1 or TRBD2 (6 bases each). Germline V CDR1 and CDR2: SGHDN, FVKESK. CDR3 length equals 16 residues. V shed 0 bases and J shed 3 bases, with 15 bases lying between them. CDR3 loop: CASSQEGWGRGYEQYF. CDR3 nucleotide sequence: TGTGCCAGCAGCCAAGAGGGCTGGGGGCGGGGCTACGAGCAGTACTTC.

The genes are TRBV7-9 and TRBJ2-1; 9 nucleotides line up with TRBD1. This CDR3 has 15 amino acids. Per the germline V gene, CDR1 is SEHNR and CDR2 is FQNEAQ (reference sequence). Trimming at V came to 5 bases and at J to 4 bases, leaving 6 bases not matched to a gene. Written as DNA, the CDR3 is TGTGCCAGCAGCCCCGGGACAGGGAATTACAATGAGCAGTTCTTC. Amino acid sequence: CASSPGTGNYNEQFF.

This clonotype came up a few times. The chain carries TRBV5-1 and TRBJ1-1; D gene unclear. From germline, CDR1 is SGHRS and CDR2 YFSETQ. The CDR3 is 15 amino acids. V was trimmed by 1 base and J by 1 base, leaving 11 bases between them. The CDR3 DNA reads as TGCGCCAGCAGCTTGAGTCCGTTAAAGAACACTGAAGCTTTCTTT. Protein sequence: CASSLSPLKNTEAFF.

This clonotype occurred a few times. The genes are TRBV21-1 and TRBJ2-7; the table's D call, TRBD1, was not checked against the DNA. TRBV21-1 is designated a pseudogene. This CDR3 has 15 amino acids. The CDR3 coding sequence is TGTGCCAGCAGCAAATTCGGCAGGGGGCCCTACGAGCAGTACTTC. The encoded protein is CASSKFGRGPYEQYF.

This sequence joins TRBV24-1 and TRBJ2-3, with 9 bases lining up with TRBD2. The CDR3 is 16 amino acids. Losses at the gene ends were 4 bases for V and 5 bases for J; bases not matched to a gene: 9. Germline V lookup: CDR1 KGHDR, CDR2 SFDVKD. CDR3: CATSDTGLAKRDTQYF. For the CDR3, the DNA is TGTGCCACCAGTGACACCGGACTAGCGAAAAGAGATACGCAGTATTTT.

The V gene is TRBV6-6, the J gene TRBJ2-7; weak D call: TRBD2 (6 bases). V lost 2 bases and J lost 4, with 15 bases in between. Germline V gene sequence: CDR1 MNHNY, CDR2 SVGAGI (reference sequence). The CDR3 loop spans 15 amino acids. CDR3 bases: TGTGCCAGCAGTTACAAGGGACCCGGAGGGTACGAGCAGTACTTC. It specifies CASSYKGPGGYEQYF.

This rearrangement joins TRBV4-1 to TRBJ1-2, with TRBD1 matching 10 bases. CDR1 is MGHRA and CDR2 is YSYEKL in the germline V gene. The CDR3 contains 16 residues. With 1 base clipped from V and 6 bases from J, the junction kept 8 bases outside the gene matches. As DNA, the CDR3 is TGCGCCAGCAGCCAAGGCCTGACAGGGGGCGTAAATGGCTACACCTTC. It specifies CASSQGLTGGVNGYTF.

This clonotype was counted a few times. This chain links TRBV5-1 with TRBJ1-2; unclear D gene. Per the germline V gene, CDR1 is SGHRS and CDR2 is YFSETQ. V lost 3 bases and J lost 5, with 11 bases in between. CDR3 size: 13 residues. CDR3 DNA sequence: TGCGCCAGCAGCTACAGAGCTTTTTATGGCTACACCTTC. It specifies CASSYRAFYGYTF.

There are a few counts of this clonotype. The chain has TRBV2 and TRBJ2-7; 11 bases fit TRBD1. CDR1 and CDR2 from the germline V gene are SNHLY and FYNNEI. The CDR3 has 13 residues. Trimming took 7 bases from V and 4 from J; bases not matched to a gene: 3. CDR3 loop: CASIRDRGYEQYF. The DNA for the CDR3 is TGTGCCAGCATCCGGGACAGGGGGTACGAGCAGTACTTC.

This clonotype was picked up many times. The gene calls are TRBV2 and TRBJ2-1; TRBD2 matches at 9 bases. CDR1 is SNHLY and CDR2 is FYNNEI in the germline V gene. The V gene end was trimmed by 4 bases and the J gene end by 7 bases; junction bases not matched to a gene: 5. The CDR3 runs 14 residues. The DNA of the CDR3 is TGTGCCAGCAGTGTGTTAGCGGGGGTTAATGAGCAGTTCTTC. Its protein product is CASSVLAGVNEQFF.

The chain uses TRBV20-1 and TRBJ1-1; D gene unclear. The V gene lost 3 bases and the J gene lost 1 base, with 9 bases spanning the gap. The germline gives CDR1 DFQATT, CDR2 SNEGSKA (reference sequence). CDR3 size: 13 residues. CDR3 protein: CSARIRGNTEAFF. CDR3 nucleotide sequence: TGCAGTGCTAGGATCCGGGGGAACACTGAAGCTTTCTTT.

In its sample, this clonotype was seen a few times. CDR3 DNA: TGCAGCGTTAGCCAGGGAAGTCAGCCCCAGCATTTT. This encodes CSVSQGSQPQHF. V and J are TRBV29-1 and TRBJ1-5; possible D gene TRBD1, 5 bases. This CDR3 spans 12 amino acids. The V gene's germline CDR1 is SQVTM and CDR2 ANQGSEA. The V end lost 5 bases, the J end lost 6 bases, and 11 bases lay between the germline ends. Full variable domain (remainder filled in from reference TRBV29-1 and TRBJ1-5): SAVISQKPSRDICQRGTSLTIQCQVDSQVTMMFWYRQQPGQSLTLIATANQGSEATYESGFVIDKFPISRPNLTFSTLTVSNMSPEDSSIYLCSVSQGSQPQHFGDGTRLSIL.

There are a few counts of this clonotype. The rearrangement uses TRBV7-6 and TRBJ2-7, with D perhaps matching TRBD1 or TRBD2 (7 bases each). CDR3 length equals 15 residues. Germline loops: CDR1 SGHVS, CDR2 FNYEAQ. Trimming took 5 bases from V and 0 from J, leaving 14 bases between them. The CDR3 reads CASSQGGGGSYEQYF. DNA of the CDR3: TGTGCCAGCAGCCAGGGGGGGGGTGGCTCCTACGAGCAGTACTTC.

This chain connects TRBV5-6 to TRBJ2-3, with D tentatively TRBD2 (7 bases). Germline-derived CDR1 and CDR2 are SGHDT and YYEEEE. The CDR3 spans 17 residues. The V end was cut by 3 bases, the J end by 2 bases, with 19 bases between. The CDR3: CASSSALGGAITDTQYF. CDR3 DNA sequence: TGTGCCAGCAGCTCCGCCTTAGGGGGGGCAATCACAGATACGCAGTATTTT.

In its sample, this clonotype was seen a few times. The CDR3 DNA reads TGTGCCAGCAGGGACCCATCCTACAATGAGCAGTTCTTC. Translating it yields CASRDPSYNEQFF. The genes are TRBV7-9 and TRBJ2-1; D not resolved. The length of the CDR3 is 13 residues. Germline CDR1 reads SEHNR; CDR2 reads FQNEAQ (reference sequence). V was shortened by 6 bases and J by 1 base, with 7 bases between the two germline ends.